This TCR beta chain was recovered during a study of T cell responses to AZD1222 COVID-19 vaccine. This clone was seen a single time. Its specificity is not known. TCRdb's table, derived via immunoSEQ multiplex PCR, lists solely in-frame clones and lacks some. The sample yields around 120,000 clones, about 89% seen once. The CDR3 contains 15 residues. In germline, CDR1 is MNHNY, CDR2 SVGAGI (reference sequence). The junction had 6 bases not matched to a gene; V was cut back by 4 bases and J by 4 bases. Findings and caveats of the study: It should be noted that donors were predominantly white British and more often female, and clonal diversity was possibly underestimated. Spike regions recognized by vaccine-associated CD4 TCRs spanned the protein, led by 160-218 and 743-854. The study sampled repertoires only after the peak T cell response. Two AZD1222 doses significantly raised spike-specific TCR breadth and depth over controls.

This specimen was peripheral blood, taken on day 0 of MenACWY control vaccination. This chain joins TRBV6-6 and TRBJ1-5; 8 bases are a match to TRBD1. This clonotype originated in an adult in good health. The CDR3 reads CASSSQDRVNQPQHF. CDR3 bases: TGTGCCAGCAGTTCCCAGGACAGGGTGAATCAGCCCCAGCATTTT.